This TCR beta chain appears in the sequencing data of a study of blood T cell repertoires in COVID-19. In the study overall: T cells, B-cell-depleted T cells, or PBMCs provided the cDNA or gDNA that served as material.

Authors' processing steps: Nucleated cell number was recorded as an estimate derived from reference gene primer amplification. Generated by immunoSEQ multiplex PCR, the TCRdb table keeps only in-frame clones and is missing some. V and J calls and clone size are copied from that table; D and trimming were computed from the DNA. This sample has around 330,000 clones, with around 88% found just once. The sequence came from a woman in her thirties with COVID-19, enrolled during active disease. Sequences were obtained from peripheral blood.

In DNA, the CDR3 is TGTGCCAGCTATAGCGGGGGGGGGACCTACGAGCAGTACTTC. Amino acids: CASYSGGGTYEQYF. The chain joins TRBV2 to TRBJ2-7, with TRBD2 identical over 11 bases. CDR1 is SNHLY, CDR2 FYNNEI, per germline. Trimming at V came to 8 bases and at J to 2 bases, leaving 5 bases not matched to a gene. The CDR3 is 14 amino acids. Based on the CDR3 plus reference TRBV2 and TRBJ2-7, the full variable domain is EPEVTQTPSHQVTQMGQEVILRCVPISNHLYFYWYRQILGQKVEFLVSFYNNEISEKSEIFDDQFSVERPDGSNFTLKIRSTKLEDSAMYFCASYSGGGTYEQYFGPGTRLTVT.